This T cell receptor beta chain was retrieved from a study of OX40 agonist ivuxolimab in advanced cancers. For the study at large: At 0.01 to 10 mg/kg, ivuxolimab was administered intravenously to patients every 2 weeks. Points from the study as a whole: Expanded clones tended on average to be more numerous among CD8+ T cells than CD4+. Antigens targeted by the expanded peripheral T cells were not determined. Both CD4+ and CD8+ T cell populations in blood had undergone clonal expansion by week 6 at 0.1 to 3.0 mg/kg.

The sample holds one count of this clone. Antigen unknown. This CDR3 has 14 residues. Germline V gene lookup returns CDR1 GTSNPN and CDR2 SVGIG (reference sequence). The trim removed 8 bases at V and 2 bases at J, leaving 8 bases unmatched. Assay: immunoSEQ multiplex PCR; the TCRdb copy retains only in-frame clones and omits some. The sample shows around 75,000 clones, around nine tenths of them seen only once. The TCR comes from an adult with an advanced solid tumor such as melanoma, head and neck, liver or kidney cancer. Sequenced material: CD4+ or CD8+ T cells sorted from blood, taken in a trial of the OX40 agonist ivuxolimab. The gene calls are TRBV30 and TRBJ1-1, with 10 bases that match TRBD1. The CDR3 is CASDRGRDNTEAFF. The CDR3 DNA reads as TGTGCCAGCGACAGGGGGCGGGATAACACTGAAGCTTTCTTT. The full variable domain, rest sourced from reference TRBV30 and TRBJ1-1, is SQTIHQWPATLVQPVGSPLSLECTVEGTSNPNLYWYRQAAGRGLQLLFYSVGIGQISSEVPQNLSASRPQDRQFILSSKKLLLSDSGFYLCASDRGRDNTEAFFGQGTRLTVV.